This entry lists 30 T cell receptor beta chains sequenced from one sample in a study of T-cell memory formation after mild COVID-19. A single record per CDR3 protein comes from TCRdb applying MiXCR to the 5' RACE reads. The sample lists roughly 450,000 distinct CDR3 sequences; over 15% were seen once. Sequenced input: PBMCs or a T cell subset sorted from them (not recorded which). These receptor sequences come from an adult woman who had mild COVID-19 (a few samples of this study predate the infection). Cell type and time point are not known.

The J gene is TRBJ2-5, the V gene TRBV5-1; TRBD2 aligns across 9 bases. V shed 4 bases, J shed 5 bases, and the junction held 15 bases outside the gene matches. The CDR3 spans 17 residues. From germline, CDR1 is SGHRS and CDR2 YFSETQ. The DNA of the CDR3 is TGCGCCAGCAGCCCCTGGGGTAGAGCGGGAGGAAGCGAGACCCAGTACTTC. It encodes CASSPWGRAGGSETQYF.

This clonotype was detected only a few times. The chain combines TRBV6-1 with TRBJ2-7; no definite D call. Deletions cut 2 bases from V and 0 bases from J, with 14 bases between. Germline CDR1 reads MNHNS; CDR2 reads SASEGT. The CDR3 spans 16 residues. The CDR3 coding sequence is TGTGCCAGCAGTGAACACTTCGGTAGAATCTCCTACGAGCAGTACTTC. This sequence encodes CASSEHFGRISYEQYF.

This clonotype was picked up a small number of times. This chain joins TRBV5-5 and TRBJ2-3; 11 nucleotides match TRBD2. CDR1 and CDR2 from the germline V gene are SGHKS and YYEKEE (reference sequence). V gave up 2 bases and J gave up 4 bases; unmatched junction bases: 6. The CDR3 has 16 amino acids. CDR3 loop: CASSLLAGVPADTQYF. The CDR3 region has the DNA TGTGCCAGCAGCTTACTAGCGGGGGTCCCGGCAGATACGCAGTATTTT.

The chain recombines TRBV11-3 with TRBJ2-7, with D tentatively TRBD2 (7 bases). The germline V and J ends were trimmed by 5 bases and 2 bases, with 25 bases remaining between them. CDR3 size: 18 residues. The germline V gene has CDR1 SGHNT and CDR2 YENEEA. The CDR3: CASSPFLGGLRTTYEQYF. The CDR3 region has the DNA TGTGCCAGCAGCCCTTTTCTCGGGGGGCTAAGGACCACCTACGAGCAGTACTTC.

The chain uses TRBV19 and TRBJ2-7, with D tentatively TRBD2 (6 bases). V was trimmed by 1 base and J by 5 bases, leaving 6 bases between them. CDR3 length: 12 amino acids. CDR1 and CDR2 from the germline V gene are LNHDA and SQIVND (reference sequence). CDR3 residues: CASSIAGDEQYF. CDR3 sequence (DNA): TGTGCCAGTAGTATAGCGGGAGACGAGCAGTACTTC.

The chain employs TRBV29-1 and TRBJ2-2; 8 bases match TRBD1. CDR1 and CDR2 (germline): SQVTM, ANQGSEA. Germline trimming cut 5 bases from V and 1 base from J; bases unmatched to any gene: 3. This CDR3 is 14 amino acids long. The DNA of the CDR3 is TGCAGCGTTCCCGACAGGGGGAACACCGGGGAGCTGTTTTTT. It specifies CSVPDRGNTGELFF.

V is TRBV15 and J is TRBJ2-1; TRBD2 matches 10 bases. After removal of 5 bases from V and 2 bases from J, the junction contained 3 bases not matched to a gene. CDR1 is LNHNV and CDR2 is YYDKDF in the germline V gene (reference sequence). The length of the CDR3 is 15 residues. CDR3 sequence (DNA): TGTGCCACCAGCGGGAGCGGGAGGGCCTACAATGAGCAGTTCTTC. Translation gives CATSGSGRAYNEQFF.

The chain has TRBV3-1 and TRBJ1-2; 9 positions match TRBD1. Germline V gene lookup returns CDR1 LGHDT and CDR2 YNNKEL (reference sequence). The CDR3 is 15 amino acids. J was trimmed by 4 bases and V by 2 bases; bases with no gene match: 5. CDR3 in DNA: TGTGCCAGCAGCCAACTTGGACAGGGGATCTATGGCTACACCTTC. This translates into CASSQLGQGIYGYTF.

This clonotype was observed many times. One end of the junction is discordant with germline, which a read error may explain. The J gene is TRBJ2-6, the V gene TRBV5-1, with D uncertain. This CDR3 has 13 residues. CDR1 SGHRS and CDR2 YFSETQ come from the germline V gene. The CDR3 coding sequence is TGTGCCAGCAGTTTTACTGGGGCCAACGTCCTGACTTTC. It yields the protein CASSFTGANVLTF.

The chain employs TRBV7-2 and TRBJ2-3; no clear D. CDR3 length: 16 amino acids. From germline, CDR1 is SGHTA and CDR2 FQGNSA. Trimming took 1 base from V and 0 from J, leaving 11 bases between them. The CDR3: CASSLEGTISTDTQYF. The CDR3 DNA reads TGTGCCAGCAGCTTAGAGGGCACAATTAGCACAGATACGCAGTATTTT. Based on the CDR3 plus reference TRBV7-2 and TRBJ2-3, the full variable domain is GAGVSQSPSNKVTEKGKDVELRCDPISGHTALYWYRQSLGQGLEFLIYFQGNSAPDKSGLPSDRFSAERTGGSVSTLTIQRTQQEDSAVYLCASSLEGTISTDTQYFGPGTRLTVL.

This clonotype appeared many times. This chain joins TRBV7-2 and TRBJ2-5; TRBD2 aligns across 13 bases. Germline CDR1 and CDR2: SGHTA and FQGNSA. This CDR3 region has 14 residues. Trimming took 3 bases from V and 5 from J; bases not matched to a gene: 0. CDR3 sequence (DNA): TGTGCCAGCAGCTTGACTAGCGGGGGGGAGACCCAGTACTTC. Encoded protein: CASSLTSGGETQYF.

This clonotype was detected only a few times. This rearrangement joins TRBV18 to TRBJ1-4; D is unresolved. The CDR3 extends over 14 amino acids. CDR1 and CDR2 from the germline V gene are KGHSH and LQKENI. The germline V and J ends were trimmed by 4 bases and 10 bases, with 16 bases remaining between them. The CDR3 coding sequence is TGTGCCAGCTCACTTCAGAGGAATGCAGGAAAACTGTTTTTT. It specifies CASSLQRNAGKLFF.

This clonotype was detected once. As the CDR3 is not closed by the conserved phenylalanine or tryptophan, this likely results from a read error. The DNA is left out, because the CDR3 cannot be placed on it with certainty; the CDR3 is given as TCRdb lists it. The CDR3 loop reads CASSWGRI. The genes are TRBV5-4 and TRBJ2-7. The germline V gene encodes CDR1 SGHNT and CDR2 YYREEE (reference sequence). A total of 8 residues make up the CDR3, ends included.

In this sample, this clonotype turned up a few times. The chain carries TRBV7-7 and TRBJ2-7; TRBD1 agrees at 9 bases. This CDR3 is 14 amino acids long. CDR1 and CDR2 from the germline V gene are SSHAT and FNYEAQ (reference sequence). With V trimmed by 4 bases and J by 6 bases, 7 bases remained unmatched. The CDR3 protein is CASSSSQGAGEQYF. CDR3 DNA sequence: TGTGCCAGCAGCTCATCACAGGGGGCAGGCGAGCAGTACTTC.

This clonotype was found a few times. The chain employs TRBV7-3 and TRBJ2-1; TRBD2 aligns across 10 bases. The J segment lost 8 bases and the V segment lost 4 bases, leaving 14 bases of the junction unmatched. Germline CDR1 reads SGHTA; CDR2 reads FQGTGA. There are 17 residues in the CDR3. The CDR3 is CASSSNRIAGGGDEQFF. Written as DNA, the CDR3 is TGTGCCAGCAGCTCGAACCGAATAGCGGGGGGAGGCGATGAGCAGTTCTTC.

This clonotype was counted a few times. V and J are TRBV29-1 and TRBJ1-2, with unresolved D. Germline values: CDR1 SQVTM, CDR2 ANQGSEA. The CDR3 contains 11 residues. V dropped 5 bases and J dropped 3 bases, with 7 bases sitting between them. The CDR3 bases are TGCAGCGTTATACAGTACTATGGCTACACCTTC. This codes for CSVIQYYGYTF. The full variable domain, completed using reference TRBV29-1 and TRBJ1-2, is SAVISQKPSRDICQRGTSLTIQCQVDSQVTMMFWYRQQPGQSLTLIATANQGSEATYESGFVIDKFPISRPNLTFSTLTVSNMSPEDSSIYLCSVIQYYGYTFGSGTRLTVV.

This clonotype showed up just a few times. The chain uses TRBV7-2 and TRBJ1-1, with D perhaps TRBD1 (6 bases). Germline-derived CDR1 and CDR2 are SGHTA and FQGNSA. The CDR3 contains 12 residues. Trimming shortened V by 2 bases and J by 6 bases, and 7 bases separated the two germline ends. CDR3 nucleotides: TGTGCCAGCAGCTTAAACAGGGCTGAAGCTTTCTTT. It codes for CASSLNRAEAFF.

The table lists this clonotype with a few counts. This chain joins TRBV20-1 and TRBJ2-7; D is possibly TRBD1 (6 bases). The CDR3 sequence is 14 residues long. In germline, CDR1 is DFQATT, CDR2 SNEGSKA (reference sequence). V lost 6 bases to trimming and J lost 2 bases, with 17 bases between them. CDR3 DNA sequence: TGCAGTGCCCCCGACAGGACACAAGCCTACGAGCAGTACTTC. Its translation: CSAPDRTQAYEQYF.

The V and J genes are TRBV20-1 and TRBJ2-3, with D possibly TRBD2 on 6 matching bases. Germline V gene sequence: CDR1 DFQATT, CDR2 SNEGSKA (reference sequence). Trimming pared 0 bases from V and 3 bases from J, leaving 22 bases between. The CDR3 has 18 amino acids. CDR3 region: CSARDPNHPKSGTDTQYF. DNA for the CDR3: TGCAGTGCTAGAGATCCGAATCACCCGAAAAGCGGGACAGATACGCAGTATTTT.

This clonotype was counted ten times or more. The chain couples TRBV11-1 to TRBJ2-1, with a weak D call TRBD1 (5 bases). The CDR3 is 15 residues long. V lost 2 bases and J 1 base, leaving 9 bases between the germline ends. Germline lookup yields CDR1 SGHAT and CDR2 FQDESV (reference sequence). The CDR3, as DNA: TGTGCCAGCAGCTTAAGGGGCGGTTCCTACAATGAGCAGTTCTTC. Protein: CASSLRGGSYNEQFF.

The chain links TRBV12-3 or TRBV12-4 to TRBJ2-3; D unresolved. The V and J ends lost 2 bases and 0 bases respectively, with 9 bases between them. This CDR3 has 15 residues. The CDR3 nucleotides are TGTGCCAGCAGTTTACAGAAAACTAGCACAGATACGCAGTATTTT. Translated, it gives CASSLQKTSTDTQYF.

This clonotype has at least ten counts. The chain combines TRBV7-6 with TRBJ2-1, with TRBD2 identical over 8 bases. V was pared by 5 bases and J by 4 bases, with 1 base of the junction left unmatched. The CDR3 extends over 13 amino acids. Germline V gene data show CDR1 as SGHVS and CDR2 as FNYEAQ. The CDR3 reads CASSRGGYNEQFF. The CDR3 coding sequence is TGTGCCAGCAGCCGCGGGGGGTACAATGAGCAGTTCTTC.

This clonotype was found a few times. The chain joins TRBV6-5 to TRBJ2-3, with D perhaps being TRBD1 or TRBD2 (5 bases each). This CDR3 spans 17 amino acids. V shed 0 bases and J shed 8 bases, with 21 bases lying between them. Germline assignment: CDR1 MNHEY and CDR2 SVGAGI. CDR3 nucleotides: TGTGCCAGCAGTTACTCGAGTGGGGCTAGAGGGTTTGGTACGCAGTATTTT. Its translation: CASSYSSGARGFGTQYF.

This chain links TRBV6-6 with TRBJ2-3, with 7 bases matching TRBD2. The V gene end was trimmed by 2 bases and the J gene end by 0 bases; junction bases not matched to a gene: 8. The CDR3 has 17 amino acids. CDR1 and CDR2 (germline): MNHNY, SVGAGI (reference sequence). The CDR3 is CASSYRGRGLSTDTQYF. The CDR3 DNA is TGTGCCAGCAGTTACCGCGGTCGGGGACTAAGCACAGATACGCAGTATTTT.

The V call is TRBV4-3, the J call TRBJ2-3, with 8 positions matching TRBD2. The CDR3 totals 16 residues. Germline lookup yields CDR1 LGHNA and CDR2 YSLEER. J was trimmed by 0 bases and V by 2 bases; bases with no gene match: 4. CDR3 coding DNA: TGCGCCAGCAGCCAATCAACTAGCGGTAGCACAGATACGCAGTATTTT. It yields the protein CASSQSTSGSTDTQYF.

This clonotype was seen only a few times. The J gene is TRBJ2-3, the V gene TRBV6-2 or TRBV6-3; TRBD2 matches at 14 bases. Per germline, CDR1 MNHEY and CDR2 SVGEGT. Trimming removed 2 bases from V and 2 bases from J; junction bases left unmatched: 9. The CDR3 covers 19 residues. CDR3 amino acids: CASSYEAGTSGGLTDTQYF. For the CDR3, the DNA is TGTGCCAGCAGTTACGAGGCCGGGACTAGCGGGGGACTCACAGATACGCAGTATTTT.

The CDR3 DNA reads as TGCGCCAGCAGCCAACCCAGGGCGGCCGGATGCAATCAGCCCCAGCATTTT. It yields the protein CASSQPRAAGCNQPQHF. V usage is TRBV4-3 and J usage is TRBJ1-5; D possibly corresponds to TRBD1 (5 bases). Per germline, CDR1 LGHNA and CDR2 YSLEER. The CDR3 sequence is 17 residues long. V was shortened by 2 bases and J by 2 bases, with 16 bases between the two germline ends.

This clonotype was seen many times. The chain links TRBV12-3 or TRBV12-4 to TRBJ2-1; TRBD1 aligns across 10 bases. Trimming took 5 bases from V and 8 from J; bases not matched to a gene: 9. The CDR3 covers 15 residues. CDR3 nucleotide sequence: TGTGCCAGCAGTCGCCGGGACAGGGGACGGGATGAGCAGTTCTTC. It translates to CASSRRDRGRDEQFF.

The sample holds a few counts of this clonotype. The chain joins TRBV5-1 to TRBJ1-5, with D unresolved. The CDR3 extends over 14 amino acids. Germline loops: CDR1 SGHRS, CDR2 YFSETQ. V was cut by 3 bases and J by 2 bases, with 9 bases left in between. The CDR3 loop reads CASSWDGGNQPQHF. The DNA for the CDR3 is TGCGCCAGCAGCTGGGATGGGGGCAATCAGCCCCAGCATTTT. Together with reference TRBV5-1 and TRBJ1-5, the CDR3 gives the full variable domain: KAGVTQTPRYLIKTRGQQVTLSCSPISGHRSVSWYQQTPGQGLQFLFEYFSETQRNKGNFPGRFSGRQFSNSRSEMNVSTLELGDSALYLCASSWDGGNQPQHFGDGTRLSIL.

The chain employs TRBV30 and TRBJ2-4, with D hard to call. The CDR3 sequence is 11 residues long. From germline, CDR1 is GTSNPN and CDR2 SVGIG (reference sequence). V was clipped by 0 bases and J by 10 bases, with 7 bases between them. As DNA, the CDR3 is TGTGCCTGGAGTGTTTCCGGGATTCAGTACTTC. This gives the protein CAWSVSGIQYF. Full variable domain (missing parts from reference TRBV30 and TRBJ2-4): SQTIHQWPATLVQPVGSPLSLECTVEGTSNPNLYWYRQAAGRGLQLLFYSVGIGQISSEVPQNLSASRPQDRQFILSSKKLLLSDSGFYLCAWSVSGIQYFGAGTRLSVL.